This T cell receptor beta chain was captured by sequencing in a study of T cell changes during pregnancy in multiple sclerosis. TCRdb keeps only in-frame clones here, not all; method: immunoSEQ multiplex PCR. The sample carries approximately 83,000 clones, around 92% recorded once. Germline V lookup: CDR1 GTSNPN, CDR2 SVGIG (reference sequence). This CDR3 contains 12 residues. V lost 2 bases to trimming and J lost 5 bases, with 9 bases between them. This chain links TRBV30 with TRBJ1-1; no reliable D call. This TCR derives from a female donor with multiple sclerosis, enrolled in a pregnancy study. The specimen comprised peripheral blood, sampled in the third trimester of pregnancy. As DNA, the CDR3 is TGTGCCTGGAGTTGGGGAGGGACTGAAGCTTTCTTT. It yields the protein CAWSWGGTEAFF.